The 14 T cell receptor beta chains listed next were all sequenced from one sample in a study of blood T cell repertoires in COVID-19. Only in-frame clones appear in the TCRdb table, and some are missing; sequencing was by immunoSEQ multiplex PCR. Among a few hundred thousand clones listed, more than 80% were seen once. Sequencing used peripheral blood. All receptors derive from a woman between 25 and 40 years old with COVID-19, enrolled during active disease.

The chain joins TRBV7-9 to TRBJ2-1; 15 bases align to TRBD2. CDR3 length: 16 residues. Per germline, CDR1 SEHNR and CDR2 FQNEAQ (reference sequence). The trim removed 7 bases at V and 5 bases at J, leaving 6 bases unmatched. The CDR3 nucleotides read TGTGCCAGCAACGGACTAGCGGGAGGGCGAAACAATGAGCAGTTCTTC. Protein sequence: CASNGLAGGRNNEQFF.

The chain is built from TRBV4-1 and TRBJ2-3, with 8 bases identical to TRBD2. Germline loops: CDR1 MGHRA, CDR2 YSYEKL. This CDR3 is built from 16 residues. The junction had 8 bases not matched to a gene; V was cut back by 2 bases and J by 4 bases. DNA for the CDR3: TGCGCCAGCAGCCAACGCCAGCGGGAGAGATCAGATACGCAGTATTTT. Translation: CASSQRQRERSDTQYF.

The genes are TRBV27 and TRBJ1-4; no reliable D call. CDR3 length: 14 residues. Trimming removed 8 bases from V and 0 bases from J, with 10 bases in between. Germline CDR1 reads MNHEY; CDR2 reads SMNVEV (reference sequence). Here the CDR3 reads CASSGIATNEKLFF. CDR3 sequence (DNA): TGTGCCAGCTCAGGAATTGCAACTAATGAAAAACTGTTTTTT.

In this sample, this clone turned up a few times. V usage is TRBV6-4 and J usage is TRBJ2-1; D may be TRBD2 (6 bases). The CDR3 loop spans 15 amino acids. V shed 5 bases and J shed 5 bases, with 16 bases lying between them. From germline, CDR1 is MRHNA and CDR2 SNTAGT. The CDR3 bases are TGTGCCAGCAGTCTGACTAGTGAAGGGCACAATGAGCAGTTCTTC. This encodes CASSLTSEGHNEQFF.

The chain employs TRBV5-4 and TRBJ2-3, with TRBD2 identical over 7 bases. Germline assignment: CDR1 SGHNT and CDR2 YYREEE (reference sequence). V lost 1 base, J lost 4 bases, and 9 bases stayed unmatched. This CDR3 comprises 16 residues. CDR3 sequence (DNA): TGTGCCAGCAGCTTGTTTTCTGCGGGAGCTGCAGATACGCAGTATTTT. Translating gives CASSLFSAGAADTQYF.

J is TRBJ2-2 and V is TRBV18; TRBD2 matches 8 bases. The V gene end was trimmed by 6 bases and the J gene end by 7 bases; junction bases not matched to a gene: 10. CDR3 size: 15 residues. The V gene's germline CDR1 is KGHSH and CDR2 LQKENI. The CDR3 spells CASSFTGTRGGELFF. The CDR3 nucleotides are TGTGCCAGCTCCTTCACCGGGACTAGAGGCGGGGAGCTGTTTTTT.

The genes are TRBV9 and TRBJ2-1, with D hard to call. The germline V gene has CDR1 SGDLS and CDR2 YYNGEE. V lost 3 bases and J 0 bases, leaving 7 bases between the germline ends. This CDR3 has 14 residues. The chain's CDR3 is CASSGSYSYNEQFF. For the CDR3, the DNA is TGTGCCAGCAGCGGGTCCTACTCCTACAATGAGCAGTTCTTC.

V gene TRBV2 combines with J gene TRBJ1-5, with TRBD1 identical over 9 bases. This CDR3 comprises 15 residues. Germline CDR1 is SNHLY and CDR2 is FYNNEI. The V segment lost 8 bases and the J segment 1 base; nucleotides outside the gene matches: 6. The CDR3 protein is CASLQGAWSNQPQHF. In nucleotides, the CDR3 is TGTGCCAGCCTACAGGGGGCATGGAGCAATCAGCCCCAGCATTTT.

A single count supports this clone. V and J are TRBV12-3 or TRBV12-4 and TRBJ2-7; no firm D call. CDR3 length equals 12 residues. Trimming removed 6 bases from V and 0 bases from J, with 6 bases in between. CDR3 in amino acids: CASRQSSYEQYF. DNA of the CDR3: TGTGCCAGCAGACAGAGCTCCTACGAGCAGTACTTC.

V and J are TRBV5-1 and TRBJ2-1; 10 nucleotides match TRBD2. The ends lost 3 bases at V and 8 bases at J; junction bases unmatched: 8. Germline CDR1 and CDR2: SGHRS and YFSETQ. The CDR3 length is 15 residues. The CDR3 bases are TGCGCCAGCAGCTCAACCTCTGGACTAGCGGATGAGCAGTTCTTC. This encodes CASSSTSGLADEQFF.

This chain connects TRBV9 to TRBJ1-1; D may be TRBD1 (5 bases). Germline V gene data show CDR1 as SGDLS and CDR2 as YYNGEE. Trimming removed 2 bases at V and 4 bases at J, with 15 bases between. The CDR3 extends over 15 amino acids. CDR3 bases: TGTGCCAGCAGCGTCGACAGAGAGGCCGGCACTGAAGCTTTCTTT. Translation: CASSVDREAGTEAFF. Combining the CDR3 with reference TRBV9 and TRBJ1-1 gives the whole variable domain DSGVTQTPKHLITATGQRVTLRCSPRSGDLSVYWYQQSLDQGLQFLIQYYNGEERAKGNILERFSAQQFPDLHSELNLSSLELGDSALYFCASSVDREAGTEAFFGQGTRLTVV.

This sequence joins TRBV29-1 and TRBJ2-1; the D gene is possibly TRBD1 (6 bases). This CDR3 is 17 amino acids long. Deletions cut 4 bases from V and 0 bases from J, with 19 bases between. Germline lookup yields CDR1 SQVTM and CDR2 ANQGSEA. CDR3 sequence reads: CSVAGQLQSSSYNEQFF. CDR3 in DNA: TGCAGCGTTGCGGGACAACTCCAATCTAGCTCCTACAATGAGCAGTTCTTC.

The V call is TRBV11-2, the J call TRBJ1-1; D not resolved. Trimming removed 2 bases at V and 5 bases at J, with 6 bases between. The V gene's germline CDR1 is SGHAT and CDR2 FQNNGV. This CDR3 has 12 amino acids. CDR3 nucleotides: TGTGCCAGCAGCTTATTGAGAACTGAAGCTTTCTTT. Translation gives CASSLLRTEAFF.

The chain has TRBV2 and TRBJ1-5, with TRBD1 matching over 7 bases. J gave up 5 bases and V 7 bases, and 5 bases lay outside the gene matches. The length of the CDR3 is 13 residues. The germline V gene encodes CDR1 SNHLY and CDR2 FYNNEI. The CDR3 region is CASTRQGHQPQHF. Written as DNA, the CDR3 is TGTGCCAGCACCCGACAGGGCCATCAGCCCCAGCATTTT.